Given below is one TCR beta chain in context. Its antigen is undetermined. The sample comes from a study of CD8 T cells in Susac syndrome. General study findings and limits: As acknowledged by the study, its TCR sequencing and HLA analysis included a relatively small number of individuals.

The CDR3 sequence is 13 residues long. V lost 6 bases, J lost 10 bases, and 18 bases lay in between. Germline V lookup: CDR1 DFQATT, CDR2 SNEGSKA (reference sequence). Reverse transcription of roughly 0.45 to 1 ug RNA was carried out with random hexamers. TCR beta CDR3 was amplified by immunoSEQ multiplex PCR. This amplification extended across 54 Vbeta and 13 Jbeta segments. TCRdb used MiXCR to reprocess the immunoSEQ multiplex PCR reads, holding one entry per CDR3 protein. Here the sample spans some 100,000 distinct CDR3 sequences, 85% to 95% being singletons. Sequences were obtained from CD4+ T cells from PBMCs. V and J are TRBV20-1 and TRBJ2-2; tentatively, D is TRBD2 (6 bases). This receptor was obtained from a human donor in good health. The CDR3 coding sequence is TGCAGTGCCCGCGGGACCCGTAAGATGGAGCTGTTTTTT. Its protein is CSARGTRKMELFF.